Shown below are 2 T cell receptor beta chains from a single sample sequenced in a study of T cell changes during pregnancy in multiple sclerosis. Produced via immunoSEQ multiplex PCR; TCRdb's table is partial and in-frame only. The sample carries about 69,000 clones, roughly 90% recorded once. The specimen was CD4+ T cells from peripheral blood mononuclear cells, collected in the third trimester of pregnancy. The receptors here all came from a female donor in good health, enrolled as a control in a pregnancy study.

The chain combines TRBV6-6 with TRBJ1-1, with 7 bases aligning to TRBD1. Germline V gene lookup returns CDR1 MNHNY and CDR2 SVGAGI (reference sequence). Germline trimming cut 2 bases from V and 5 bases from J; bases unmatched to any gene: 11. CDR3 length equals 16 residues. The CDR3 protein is CASSYVGQPIGTEAFF. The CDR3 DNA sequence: TGTGCCAGCAGTTACGTGGGACAGCCCATTGGGACTGAAGCTTTCTTT.

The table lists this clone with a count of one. As DNA, the CDR3 is TGTGCCAGCAGTTACGGGACACCGAGCACAGATACGCAGTATTTT. Protein: CASSYGTPSTDTQYF. The rearrangement uses TRBV6-5 and TRBJ2-3, with a tentative D call TRBD1 (6 bases). The CDR3 sequence is 15 residues long. The ends were cut back, 2 bases at V and 0 bases at J, with 9 bases in the middle. Germline CDR1 reads MNHEY; CDR2 reads SVGAGI.